This is a list of T cell receptor beta chains from one sample in a study of blood T cell repertoires in COVID-19. TCRdb's table, derived via immunoSEQ multiplex PCR, lists solely in-frame clones and lacks some. The sample lists around 200,000 clones; just under 90% were seen once. Sequenced: peripheral blood. Every receptor here comes from a woman aged 18-30 years who had recovered from COVID-19. Both conserved end residues are part of each CDR3. The D gene is left open where the match is weak. Not every row has a clone size; where given, it reads once, few, many or a size class.

v_gene: TRBV6-6
d_gene: .
abundance: few
j_gene: TRBJ1-1
CDR3aa: CASSYFDKGRTEAFF
CDR3nt: TGTGCCAGCAGTTACTTCGACAAGGGGCGGACTGAAGCTTTCTTT

v_gene: TRBV27
d_gene: TRBD1
abundance: .
j_gene: TRBJ1-5
CDR3aa: CASSLGTENQPQHF
CDR3nt: TGTGCCAGCAGTCTTGGGACAGAGAATCAGCCCCAGCATTTT

v_gene: TRBV4-1
d_gene: .
abundance: once
j_gene: TRBJ1-2
CDR3aa: CASSPGAFNYGYTF
CDR3nt: TGCGCCAGCAGCCCAGGGGCTTTTAACTATGGCTACACCTTC

v_gene: TRBV7-2
d_gene: TRBD2
abundance: .
j_gene: TRBJ2-5
CDR3aa: CASSLARGESETQYF
CDR3nt: TGTGCCAGCAGCTTAGCTCGGGGGGAGTCGGAGACCCAGTACTTC

v_gene: TRBV11-2
d_gene: TRBD2
abundance: .
j_gene: TRBJ2-1
CDR3aa: CASSSYASGSSEQFF
CDR3nt: TGTGCCAGCAGCTCCTACGCTAGCGGGAGTAGTGAGCAGTTCTTC

v_gene: TRBV29-1
d_gene: TRBD2
abundance: .
j_gene: TRBJ2-5
CDR3aa: CSVFTSGSETQYF
CDR3nt: TGCAGCGTTTTTACTAGCGGGAGTGAGACCCAGTACTTC

v_gene: TRBV7-2
d_gene: .
abundance: .
j_gene: TRBJ2-7
CDR3aa: CASSLGVSGSYEQYF
CDR3nt: TGTGCCAGCAGCTTAGGGGTGTCGGGCTCCTACGAGCAGTACTTC

v_gene: TRBV7-8
d_gene: .
abundance: .
j_gene: TRBJ1-6
CDR3aa: CASSPDRQSYNSPLHF
CDR3nt: TGTGCCAGCAGCCCTGATCGACAATCCTATAATTCACCCCTCCACTTT

v_gene: TRBV7-9
d_gene: TRBD2
abundance: .
j_gene: TRBJ2-5
CDR3aa: CASSSRLAGGRETQYF
CDR3nt: TGTGCCAGCAGCTCTCGACTAGCGGGAGGTAGGGAGACCCAGTACTTC

v_gene: TRBV24-1
d_gene: .
abundance: .
j_gene: TRBJ1-4
CDR3aa: CATSDSDGGTNEKLFF
CDR3nt: TGTGCCACCAGTGATTCGGACGGGGGGACTAATGAAAAACTGTTTTTT

v_gene: TRBV7-3
d_gene: .
abundance: .
j_gene: TRBJ2-7
CDR3aa: CASSLRSGPYEQYF
CDR3nt: TGTGCCAGCAGCTTACGCAGCGGGCCTTACGAGCAGTACTTC

v_gene: TRBV7-9
d_gene: .
abundance: few
j_gene: TRBJ1-6
CDR3aa: CASSNGTLSSYNSPLHF
CDR3nt: TGTGCCAGCAGTAACGGGACACTCAGCTCCTATAATTCACCCCTCCACTTT

v_gene: TRBV15
d_gene: .
abundance: few
j_gene: TRBJ1-1
CDR3aa: CATSTVSIGDHTEAFF
CDR3nt: TGTGCCACCAGCACCGTTTCTATCGGGGATCACACTGAAGCTTTCTTT

v_gene: TRBV12-3/TRBV12-4
d_gene: TRBD1
abundance: .
j_gene: TRBJ2-1
CDR3aa: CASSLAGRQGEFF
CDR3nt: TGTGCCAGCAGTTTAGCGGGGAGACAGGGTGAGTTCTTC

v_gene: TRBV15
d_gene: TRBD1
abundance: .
j_gene: TRBJ2-5
CDR3aa: CATSTGTGPALTRSETQYF
CDR3nt: TGTGCCACCAGCACGGGGACAGGTCCTGCTTTGACTCGGTCGGAGACCCAGTACTTC

v_gene: TRBV2
d_gene: .
abundance: .
j_gene: TRBJ1-4
CDR3aa: CASSDGVSTTNEKLFF
CDR3nt: TGTGCCAGCAGTGACGGGGTTTCGACAACTAATGAAAAACTGTTTTTT

v_gene: TRBV15
d_gene: TRBD1
abundance: .
j_gene: TRBJ2-3
CDR3aa: CATRKQGQSTDTQYF
CDR3nt: TGTGCCACCAGGAAACAGGGGCAAAGCACAGATACGCAGTATTTT

v_gene: TRBV4-2
d_gene: .
abundance: .
j_gene: TRBJ1-6
CDR3aa: CASSQATDSPLHF
CDR3nt: TGTGCCAGCAGCCAAGCCACAGATTCACCCCTCCACTTT

v_gene: TRBV19
d_gene: .
abundance: .
j_gene: TRBJ2-1
CDR3aa: CASSIVGEYNEQFF
CDR3nt: TGTGCCAGTAGTATAGTTGGGGAGTACAATGAGCAGTTCTTC

v_gene: TRBV2
d_gene: .
abundance: .
j_gene: TRBJ2-5
CDR3aa: CASSETRVLIKTQYF
CDR3nt: TGTGCCAGCAGTGAGACCCGGGTACTTATAAAGACCCAGTACTTC

v_gene: TRBV7-9
d_gene: .
abundance: .
j_gene: TRBJ2-1
CDR3aa: CASSLAAGGHNEQFF
CDR3nt: TGTGCCAGCAGCTTAGCCGCCGGGGGGCACAATGAGCAGTTCTTC

v_gene: TRBV7-2
d_gene: TRBD2
abundance: .
j_gene: TRBJ2-2
CDR3aa: CASRLLGGGPGELFF
CDR3nt: TGTGCCAGCAGACTCTTGGGCGGGGGTCCCGGGGAGCTGTTTTTT

v_gene: TRBV10-1
d_gene: TRBD1
abundance: .
j_gene: TRBJ1-3
CDR3aa: CASGIPGQGLSSGNTIYF
CDR3nt: TGCGCCAGCGGTATACCGGGACAGGGGTTAAGCTCTGGAAACACCATATATTTT

v_gene: TRBV5-1
d_gene: .
abundance: .
j_gene: TRBJ2-2
CDR3aa: CASSLTVTGNTGELFF
CDR3nt: TGCGCCAGCAGCTTGACGGTGACAGGGAACACCGGGGAGCTGTTTTTT

v_gene: TRBV7-3
d_gene: .
abundance: .
j_gene: TRBJ2-7
CDR3aa: CASSLLGGGTEQYF
CDR3nt: TGTGCCAGCAGCTTATTAGGTGGAGGCACGGAGCAGTACTTC

v_gene: TRBV7-6
d_gene: TRBD1
abundance: .
j_gene: TRBJ1-4
CDR3aa: CASSRQGATNEKLFF
CDR3nt: TGTGCCAGCAGCAGACAGGGGGCTACTAATGAAAAACTGTTTTTT

v_gene: TRBV6-2/TRBV6-3
d_gene: .
abundance: .
j_gene: TRBJ2-2
CDR3aa: CASSPQPGLVTGELFF
CDR3nt: TGTGCCAGCAGTCCCCAACCCGGTCTAGTCACCGGGGAGCTGTTTTTT

v_gene: TRBV5-1
d_gene: TRBD1
abundance: .
j_gene: TRBJ1-1
CDR3aa: CASSLDRPGGPNTEAFF
CDR3nt: TGCGCCAGCAGCTTGGATCGCCCAGGGGGCCCGAACACTGAAGCTTTCTTT

v_gene: TRBV19
d_gene: .
abundance: .
j_gene: TRBJ1-5
CDR3aa: CASTPGNRAQPQHF
CDR3nt: TGTGCCAGTACCCCCGGGAACAGGGCACAGCCCCAGCATTTT

v_gene: TRBV19
d_gene: .
abundance: .
j_gene: TRBJ1-5
CDR3aa: CASSIVTGGGNQPQHF
CDR3nt: TGTGCCAGTAGTATAGTAACGGGGGGAGGCAATCAGCCCCAGCATTTT

v_gene: TRBV28
d_gene: .
abundance: .
j_gene: TRBJ2-7
CDR3aa: CASRTGNYEQYF
CDR3nt: TGTGCCAGCAGAACAGGGAACTACGAGCAGTACTTC

v_gene: TRBV5-1
d_gene: TRBD1
abundance: .
j_gene: TRBJ2-7
CDR3aa: CATRPTLWTGGIDEQYF
CDR3nt: TGCGCCACCAGACCCACTCTCTGGACAGGGGGTATCGACGAGCAGTACTTC

v_gene: TRBV19
d_gene: .
abundance: once
j_gene: TRBJ2-1
CDR3aa: CASSQVGGPGEQFF
CDR3nt: TGTGCCAGTAGTCAGGTGGGGGGGCCGGGTGAGCAGTTCTTC

v_gene: TRBV2
d_gene: .
abundance: .
j_gene: TRBJ2-2
CDR3aa: CASTEEGLPSGELFF
CDR3nt: TGTGCCAGCACCGAGGAGGGCCTTCCGTCCGGGGAGCTGTTTTTT

v_gene: TRBV7-8
d_gene: .
abundance: .
j_gene: TRBJ2-7
CDR3aa: CASSSREQYEQYF
CDR3nt: TGTGCCAGCAGTTCCCGGGAACAGTACGAGCAGTACTTC

v_gene: TRBV6-2/TRBV6-3
d_gene: TRBD2
abundance: .
j_gene: TRBJ2-3
CDR3aa: CASSYSGLAGATDTQYF
CDR3nt: TGTGCCAGCAGTTACAGTGGACTAGCGGGGGCCACAGATACGCAGTATTTT

v_gene: TRBV5-1
d_gene: TRBD1
abundance: .
j_gene: TRBJ1-2
CDR3aa: CASSPWTGRTMGGYTF
CDR3nt: TGCGCCAGCAGCCCTTGGACAGGGCGCACTATGGGTGGCTACACCTTC

v_gene: TRBV10-3
d_gene: .
abundance: few
j_gene: TRBJ1-5
CDR3aa: CAISDLETGTLQPQHF
CDR3nt: TGTGCCATCAGTGACCTGGAGACAGGTACCCTTCAGCCCCAGCATTTT

v_gene: TRBV4-3
d_gene: .
abundance: .
j_gene: TRBJ2-7
CDR3aa: CASSQDAGYEQYF
CDR3nt: TGCGCCAGCAGCCAAGATGCAGGGTACGAGCAGTACTTC

v_gene: TRBV2
d_gene: .
abundance: .
j_gene: TRBJ2-2
CDR3aa: CASEDTPNTGELFF
CDR3nt: TGTGCCAGCGAGGACACTCCGAACACCGGGGAGCTGTTTTTT

v_gene: TRBV2
d_gene: .
abundance: .
j_gene: TRBJ1-1
CDR3aa: CASMAGMNTEAFF
CDR3nt: TGTGCCAGCATGGCGGGCATGAACACTGAAGCTTTCTTT

v_gene: TRBV2
d_gene: TRBD1
abundance: .
j_gene: TRBJ2-4
CDR3aa: CASSPTGTAIQYF
CDR3nt: TGTGCCAGCAGTCCGACAGGGACGGCCATTCAGTACTTC

v_gene: TRBV19
d_gene: .
abundance: .
j_gene: TRBJ2-5
CDR3aa: CASSTYPSGQRPQETQYF
CDR3nt: TGTGCCAGTAGTACCTACCCCTCAGGACAGCGACCCCAAGAGACCCAGTACTTC

v_gene: TRBV9
d_gene: TRBD2
abundance: .
j_gene: TRBJ2-2
CDR3aa: CASSDRPLGPAGGPEGELFF
CDR3nt: TGTGCCAGCAGCGACCGCCCCCTCGGGCCAGCGGGAGGGCCAGAAGGGGAGCTGTTTTTT

v_gene: TRBV18
d_gene: .
abundance: .
j_gene: TRBJ1-4
CDR3aa: CASSLGQPEAGEKLFF
CDR3nt: TGTGCCAGCTCACTAGGACAGCCCGAGGCGGGTGAAAAACTGTTTTTT